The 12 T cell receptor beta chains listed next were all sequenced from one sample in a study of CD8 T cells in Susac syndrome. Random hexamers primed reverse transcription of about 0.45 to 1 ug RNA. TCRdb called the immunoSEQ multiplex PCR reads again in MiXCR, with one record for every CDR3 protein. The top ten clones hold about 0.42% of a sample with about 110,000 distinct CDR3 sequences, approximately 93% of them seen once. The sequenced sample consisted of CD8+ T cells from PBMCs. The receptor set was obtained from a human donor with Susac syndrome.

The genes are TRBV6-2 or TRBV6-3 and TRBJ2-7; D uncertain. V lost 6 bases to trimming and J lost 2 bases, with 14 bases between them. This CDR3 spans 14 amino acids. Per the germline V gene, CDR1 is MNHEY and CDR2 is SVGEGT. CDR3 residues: CASSWGSSPYEQYF. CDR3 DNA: TGTGCCAGCAGCTGGGGATCATCCCCCTACGAGCAGTACTTC.

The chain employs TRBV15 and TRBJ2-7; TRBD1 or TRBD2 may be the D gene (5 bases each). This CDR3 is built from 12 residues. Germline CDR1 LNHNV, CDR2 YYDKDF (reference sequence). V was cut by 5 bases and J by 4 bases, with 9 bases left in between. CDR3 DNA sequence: TGTGCCACCAGCTCTGGGGGATACGAGCAGTACTTC. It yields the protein CATSSGGYEQYF.

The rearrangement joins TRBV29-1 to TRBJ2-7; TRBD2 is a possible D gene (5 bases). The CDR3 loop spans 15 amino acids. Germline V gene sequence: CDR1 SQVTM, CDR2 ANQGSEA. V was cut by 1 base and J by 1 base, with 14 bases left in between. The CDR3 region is CSVEAPRAGSYEQYF. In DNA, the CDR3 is TGCAGCGTTGAAGCCCCGCGGGCCGGGTCCTACGAGCAGTACTTC.

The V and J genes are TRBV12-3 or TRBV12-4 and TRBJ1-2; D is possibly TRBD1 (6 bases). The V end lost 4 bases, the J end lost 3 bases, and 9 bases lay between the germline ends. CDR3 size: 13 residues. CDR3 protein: CASSYRVDYGYTF. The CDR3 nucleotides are TGTGCCAGCAGTTACAGGGTAGACTATGGCTACACCTTC.

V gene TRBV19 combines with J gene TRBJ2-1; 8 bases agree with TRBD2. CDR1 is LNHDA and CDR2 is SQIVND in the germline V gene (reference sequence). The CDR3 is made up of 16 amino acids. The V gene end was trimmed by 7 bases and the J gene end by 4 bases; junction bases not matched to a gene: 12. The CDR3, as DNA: TGTGCCAGTACTACCCGCCACGCGGGGGGTTACAATGAGCAGTTCTTC. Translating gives CASTTRHAGGYNEQFF.

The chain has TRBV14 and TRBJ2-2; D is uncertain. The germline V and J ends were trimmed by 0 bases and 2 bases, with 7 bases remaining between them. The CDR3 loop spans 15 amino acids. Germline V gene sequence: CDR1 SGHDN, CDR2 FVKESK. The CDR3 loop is CASSQEWANTGELFF. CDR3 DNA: TGTGCCAGCAGCCAAGAATGGGCCAACACCGGGGAGCTGTTTTTT.

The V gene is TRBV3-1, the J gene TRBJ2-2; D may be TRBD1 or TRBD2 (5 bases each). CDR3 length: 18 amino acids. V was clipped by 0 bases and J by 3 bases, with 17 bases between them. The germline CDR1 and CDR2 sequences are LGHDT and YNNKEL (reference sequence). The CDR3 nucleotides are TGTGCCAGCAGCCAAGATCAAGGGGCCCCGGAGGACACCGGGGAGCTGTTTTTT. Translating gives CASSQDQGAPEDTGELFF.

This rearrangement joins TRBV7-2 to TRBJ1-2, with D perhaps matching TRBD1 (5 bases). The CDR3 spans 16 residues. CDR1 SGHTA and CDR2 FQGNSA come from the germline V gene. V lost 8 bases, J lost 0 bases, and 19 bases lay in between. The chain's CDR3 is CASLLHNQGANYGYTF. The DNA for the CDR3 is TGTGCCAGCCTCCTCCACAACCAGGGAGCTAACTATGGCTACACCTTC.

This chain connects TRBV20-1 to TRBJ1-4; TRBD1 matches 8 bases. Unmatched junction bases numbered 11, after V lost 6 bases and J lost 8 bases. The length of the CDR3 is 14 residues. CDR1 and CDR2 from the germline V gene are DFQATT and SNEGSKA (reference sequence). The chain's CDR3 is CSAVDREADEKLFF. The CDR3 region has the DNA TGCAGTGCGGTGGACAGGGAAGCAGACGAAAAACTGTTTTTT.

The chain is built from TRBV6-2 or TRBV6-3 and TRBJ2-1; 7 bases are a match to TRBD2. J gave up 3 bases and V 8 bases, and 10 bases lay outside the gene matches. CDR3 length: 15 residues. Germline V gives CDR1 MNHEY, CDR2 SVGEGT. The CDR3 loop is CASVPSGSFYNEQFF. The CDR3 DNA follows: TGTGCCAGCGTTCCTAGCGGCTCATTCTACAATGAGCAGTTCTTC.

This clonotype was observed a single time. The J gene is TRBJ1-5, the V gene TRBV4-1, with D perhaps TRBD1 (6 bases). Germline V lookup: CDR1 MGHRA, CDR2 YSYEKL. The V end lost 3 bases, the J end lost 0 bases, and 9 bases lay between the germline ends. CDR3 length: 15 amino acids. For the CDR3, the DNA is TGCGCCAGCAGCCAGTACAGGGATAGCAATCAGCCCCAGCATTTT. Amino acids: CASSQYRDSNQPQHF.

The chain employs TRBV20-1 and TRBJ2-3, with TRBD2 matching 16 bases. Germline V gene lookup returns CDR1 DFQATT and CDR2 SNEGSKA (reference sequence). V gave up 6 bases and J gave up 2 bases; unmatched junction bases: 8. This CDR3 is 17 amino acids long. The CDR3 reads CSASPGTSGGATDTQYF. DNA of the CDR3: TGCAGTGCCAGTCCCGGGACTAGCGGGGGGGCCACAGATACGCAGTATTTT.